Below, 25 T cell receptor beta chains from the same sample are listed, as sequenced in a study of OX40 agonist ivuxolimab in advanced cancers. TCRdb keeps only in-frame clones here, not all; method: immunoSEQ multiplex PCR. The sample holds tens of thousands of clones, roughly 84% seen once. The sequences come from CD4+ or CD8+ T cells sorted from blood, collected in a trial of the OX40 agonist ivuxolimab. The receptors were sampled from an adult with an advanced solid tumor such as melanoma, head and neck, liver or kidney cancer.

The chain combines TRBV9 with TRBJ1-3; D not certain. Germline V CDR1 and CDR2: SGDLS, YYNGEE. The ends were cut back, 0 bases at V and 0 bases at J, with 7 bases in the middle. This CDR3 region has 15 residues. Here the CDR3 DNA reads TGTGCCAGCAGCGTAGACGGCCGCTCTGGAAACACCATATATTTT. Translating it yields CASSVDGRSGNTIYF.

V gene TRBV7-8 combines with J gene TRBJ2-7, with 9 bases aligning to TRBD1. The V segment lost 0 bases and the J segment 3 bases; nucleotides outside the gene matches: 3. Germline V gene data show CDR1 as SGHVS and CDR2 as FQNEAQ. This CDR3 is 15 amino acids long. CDR3 in amino acids: CASSLAGTGNYEQYF. In DNA, the CDR3 is TGTGCCAGCAGCTTAGCTGGGACAGGGAACTACGAGCAGTACTTC.

The CDR3 sequence: CASSERDRGREKLFF. CDR3 in DNA: TGTGCCAGCAGTGAAAGGGACAGGGGTAGAGAAAAACTGTTTTTT. The chain couples TRBV2 to TRBJ1-4; 10 nucleotides match TRBD1. Looked up from germline, CDR1 is SNHLY and CDR2 is FYNNEI. This CDR3 has 15 residues. J gave up 8 bases and V 2 bases, and 5 bases lay outside the gene matches. The full variable domain, in which reference TRBV2 and TRBJ1-4 provide the parts outside the CDR3, is EPEVTQTPSHQVTQMGQEVILRCVPISNHLYFYWYRQILGQKVEFLVSFYNNEISEKSEIFDDQFSVERPDGSNFTLKIRSTKLEDSAMYFCASSERDRGREKLFFGSGTQLSVL.

The chain combines TRBV4-3 with TRBJ2-1, with 10 bases matching TRBD2. The junction had 7 bases not matched to a gene; V was cut back by 1 base and J by 7 bases. The CDR3 loop spans 16 amino acids. Germline CDR1 is LGHNA and CDR2 is YSLEER. The CDR3 nucleotides are TGCGCCAGCAGCCAAGGGCACCTAGCGGGAGAGAATGAGCAGTTCTTC. Translated: CASSQGHLAGENEQFF.

This clone was observed a few times. This rearrangement joins TRBV18 to TRBJ2-7, with TRBD2 identical over 8 bases. The V and J ends lost 4 bases and 3 bases, in that order; junction bases with no gene match: 14. The CDR3 runs to 17 residues. CDR1 and CDR2 (germline): KGHSH, LQKENI. CDR3 DNA sequence: TGTGCCAGCTCACGCGGATTAGCGGGGAACCTTTTCTACGAGCAGTACTTC. This gives the protein CASSRGLAGNLFYEQYF.

This chain connects TRBV2 to TRBJ2-5, with unresolved D. This CDR3 has 11 amino acids. Trimming took off 4 bases at V and 3 bases at J, with 3 bases between the two ends. Germline V gene data show CDR1 as SNHLY and CDR2 as FYNNEI. CDR3 sequence: CASSVEETQYF. CDR3 nucleotides: TGTGCCAGCAGTGTGGAAGAGACCCAGTACTTC.

This clone has a single count. The chain has TRBV7-9 and TRBJ2-2; 11 positions match TRBD1. CDR1 is SEHNR and CDR2 is FQNEAQ in the germline V gene (reference sequence). The J segment lost 5 bases and the V segment lost 6 bases, leaving 5 bases of the junction unmatched. The CDR3 is made up of 15 amino acids. The CDR3 DNA reads as TGTGCCAGCAGTCTCCGGGACAGGGGGACCGGGGAGCTGTTTTTT. Its translation is CASSLRDRGTGELFF.

This clone turned up a few times. The chain is built from TRBV4-1 and TRBJ2-7; D is unresolved. There are 15 residues in the CDR3. With 1 base removed from V and 6 bases from J, the gap between germline ends came to 16 bases. Germline V gives CDR1 MGHRA, CDR2 YSYEKL. The DNA for the CDR3 is TGCGCCAGCAGCCAAGTCCAAGGGTCGGGTCGCGAGCAGTACTTC. Translation: CASSQVQGSGREQYF.

The rearrangement uses TRBV27 and TRBJ1-4; D remains unclear. CDR3 length equals 16 residues. Germline values: CDR1 MNHEY, CDR2 SMNVEV (reference sequence). V was pared by 4 bases and J by 5 bases, with 17 bases between. CDR3 nucleotide sequence: TGTGCCAGCAGTTGGAGCGGTCGGCAGTCAAATGAAAAACTGTTTTTT. It codes for CASSWSGRQSNEKLFF.

The CDR3 reads CASGMGENTEAFF. CDR3 coding DNA: TGTGCCAGCGGAATGGGGGAGAACACTGAAGCTTTCTTT. The chain links TRBV4-2 to TRBJ1-1; D might be TRBD1 (5 bases). V lost 8 bases, J lost 1 base, and 11 bases lay in between. The CDR3 runs 13 residues. Germline loops: CDR1 LGHNA, CDR2 YNFKEQ.

The chain carries TRBV11-2 and TRBJ2-5; D may be TRBD2 (5 bases). The length of the CDR3 is 15 residues. The V and J ends lost 5 bases and 5 bases respectively, with 18 bases between them. Germline V gene lookup returns CDR1 SGHAT and CDR2 FQNNGV. DNA for the CDR3: TGTGCCAGCAGCCCCGAACGGGGATTCTTTGAGACCCAGTACTTC. Translation gives CASSPERGFFETQYF. The full variable domain, with the rest looked up from reference TRBV11-2 and TRBJ2-5, is EAGVAQSPRYKIIEKRQSVAFWCNPISGHATLYWYQQILGQGPKLLIQFQNNGVVDDSQLPKDRFSAERLKGVDSTLKIQPAKLEDSAVYLCASSPERGFFETQYFGPGTRLLVL.

The sample holds one count of this clone. The rearrangement links TRBV4-3 to TRBJ1-2; weak D call: TRBD1 (6 bases). Trimming cost V 1 base and J 8 bases, with 17 bases left between them. CDR1 is LGHNA and CDR2 is YSLEER in the germline V gene. The CDR3 consists of 15 residues. CDR3 amino acids: CASSQADGGPSGYTF. In DNA, the CDR3 is TGCGCCAGCAGCCAAGCCGATGGGGGGCCCTCGGGCTACACCTTC.

V gene TRBV7-2 combines with J gene TRBJ2-3; TRBD2 aligns across 8 bases. The J segment lost 3 bases and the V segment lost 7 bases, leaving 6 bases of the junction unmatched. This CDR3 comprises 14 residues. CDR1 SGHTA and CDR2 FQGNSA come from the germline V gene. The CDR3 coding sequence is TGTGCCAGCAAGGCCACGGGGGGGACAGATACGCAGTATTTT. This gives the protein CASKATGGTDTQYF.

The chain recombines TRBV7-3 with TRBJ1-1; the D gene is possibly TRBD1 (5 bases). The germline V gene has CDR1 SGHTA and CDR2 FQGTGA. The CDR3 runs to 16 residues. Trimming removed 0 bases at V and 1 base at J, with 12 bases between. CDR3 protein: CASSLTQGTPNTEAFF. CDR3 nucleotide sequence: TGTGCCAGCAGCTTAACGCAGGGAACACCGAACACTGAAGCTTTCTTT.

Written as DNA, the CDR3 is TGTGCCAGCAGCCAAACCCCGGAAGGGACTAGCTTGGCAGATACGCAGTATTTT. It specifies CASSQTPEGTSLADTQYF. The genes are TRBV9 and TRBJ2-3; 9 bases map to TRBD2. This CDR3 region has 18 residues. After removal of 4 bases from V and 4 bases from J, the junction contained 16 bases not matched to a gene. From germline, CDR1 is SGDLS and CDR2 YYNGEE.

The gene calls are TRBV5-1 and TRBJ2-1, with TRBD1 matching over 8 bases. The CDR3 has 13 residues. With V trimmed by 7 bases and J by 6 bases, 6 bases remained unmatched. The germline gives CDR1 SGHRS, CDR2 YFSETQ. Here the CDR3 reads CASGQGAPNEQFF. The CDR3 nucleotides are TGCGCCAGCGGTCAGGGGGCCCCCAATGAGCAGTTCTTC.

CDR3 bases: TGCGCCAGCAGCCCTGAGCGGGGGGTCCTGTGGGGGACCCAGTACTTC. Protein sequence: CASSPERGVLWGTQYF. The chain couples TRBV4-3 to TRBJ2-5; 9 bases line up with TRBD2. Germline CDR1 reads LGHNA; CDR2 reads YSLEER. The trim removed 4 bases at V and 7 bases at J, leaving 13 bases unmatched. This CDR3 is 16 amino acids long.

The chain is built from TRBV2 and TRBJ2-7; 9 bases are shared with TRBD2. Per the germline V gene, CDR1 is SNHLY and CDR2 is FYNNEI. This CDR3 spans 14 amino acids. V dropped 4 bases and J dropped 3; count of bases not matched to a gene: 4. The CDR3 region is CASSGLAALYEQYF. The DNA of the CDR3 is TGTGCCAGCAGTGGACTAGCGGCTCTCTACGAGCAGTACTTC. Combining the CDR3 with reference TRBV2 and TRBJ2-7 gives the whole variable domain EPEVTQTPSHQVTQMGQEVILRCVPISNHLYFYWYRQILGQKVEFLVSFYNNEISEKSEIFDDQFSVERPDGSNFTLKIRSTKLEDSAMYFCASSGLAALYEQYFGPGTRLTVT.

This chain uses TRBV2 with TRBJ1-2; 10 bases map to TRBD1. This CDR3 region has 12 residues. Germline CDR1 is SNHLY and CDR2 is FYNNEI. The V gene end was trimmed by 8 bases and the J gene end by 8 bases; junction bases not matched to a gene: 5. CDR3 bases: TGTGCCAGCCGACAGGGGGCAGGAGGCTACACCTTC. Amino acid sequence: CASRQGAGGYTF.

This chain joins TRBV4-2 and TRBJ2-7; 8 nucleotides align to TRBD2. V shed 5 bases and J 0 bases; nucleotides not matched to a gene: 9. The V gene's germline CDR1 is LGHNA and CDR2 YNFKEQ. The CDR3 is 16 residues long. The CDR3 spells CASSLISGGYSYEQYF. The CDR3 DNA sequence: TGTGCCAGCAGCTTGATTTCGGGGGGGTACTCCTACGAGCAGTACTTC.

This chain uses TRBV7-2 with TRBJ2-1, with 14 bases identical to TRBD2. V trimming: 5 bases; J trimming: 0 bases; junction bases outside the gene matches: 6. Germline CDR1 and CDR2: SGHTA and FQGNSA. This CDR3 is 18 amino acids long. CDR3 sequence (DNA): TGTGCCAGCAGCCTCGGACTAGCGGGGGGAGGCTCCTACAATGAGCAGTTCTTC. Its protein product is CASSLGLAGGGSYNEQFF.

This rearrangement joins TRBV18 to TRBJ1-1, with 12 bases that match TRBD1. Germline V gene data show CDR1 as KGHSH and CDR2 as LQKENI. J lost 7 bases, V lost 6 bases, and 6 bases had no gene match. The CDR3 runs to 14 residues. CDR3 DNA sequence: TGTGCCAGCTCCTTCGGGACAGGGGGCGATGAAGCTTTCTTT. Encoded protein: CASSFGTGGDEAFF.

The rearrangement uses TRBV5-4 and TRBJ2-7; D unresolved. Trimming took off 1 base at V and 0 bases at J, with 11 bases between the two ends. CDR3 length: 15 residues. Germline V gene data show CDR1 as SGHNT and CDR2 as YYREEE (reference sequence). The CDR3 coding sequence is TGTGCCAGCAGCTTGTCGGCTACAAGCTCCTACGAGCAGTACTTC. Residues: CASSLSATSSYEQYF.

The chain combines TRBV10-3 with TRBJ2-1, with 8 bases lining up with TRBD2. This CDR3 has 15 amino acids. J lost 2 bases, V lost 10 bases, and 10 bases had no gene match. The germline gives CDR1 ENHRY, CDR2 SYGVKD. This CDR3 is CATRESGGTYNEQFF. Here the CDR3 DNA reads TGTGCCACCCGGGAGAGCGGGGGAACCTACAATGAGCAGTTCTTC.

The chain joins TRBV5-4 to TRBJ2-5; TRBD2 matches 8 bases. The V segment lost 4 bases and the J segment 5 bases; nucleotides outside the gene matches: 10. CDR1 is SGHNT and CDR2 is YYREEE in the germline V gene (reference sequence). The CDR3 runs 15 residues. The CDR3 DNA reads as TGTGCCAGCAGCCCCGGGGGGGTGGGAGCGGAGACCCAGTACTTC. Translating gives CASSPGGVGAETQYF.